Shown below are 2 T cell receptor beta chains from a single sample sequenced in a study of T cell responses to AZD1222 COVID-19 vaccine. Method: immunoSEQ multiplex PCR; TCRdb's copy keeps in-frame clones and lacks some. The sample carries fewer than 70,000 clones, 80% recorded once. The sequencing used peripheral blood, collected 28 days after the second AZD1222 dose. The receptors shown here come from an adult who received the AZD1222 COVID-19 vaccine.

The J gene is TRBJ1-6, the V gene TRBV5-1, with 7 bases that match TRBD1. The CDR3 sequence is 19 residues long. Germline CDR1 SGHRS, CDR2 YFSETQ. J was trimmed by 0 bases and V by 3 bases; bases with no gene match: 12. CDR3 amino acids: CASSSQGSGTSSYNSPLHF. The CDR3 DNA reads as TGCGCCAGCAGCTCACAGGGGAGCGGGACTAGCTCCTATAATTCACCCCTCCACTTT.

This clone is judged medium-sized (0.01 to 0.1%). V and J are TRBV18 and TRBJ1-1; D ambiguous. The V gene's germline CDR1 is KGHSH and CDR2 LQKENI. The CDR3 has 12 amino acids. V was shortened by 5 bases and J by 6 bases, with 10 bases between the two germline ends. The CDR3 region is CASSWSSSEAFF. CDR3 nucleotide sequence: TGTGCCAGCTCATGGAGTAGTTCTGAAGCTTTCTTT.